Listed here are 9 T cell receptor beta chains from one sample, sequenced in a study of blood T cell repertoires in COVID-19. The repertoire was sequenced with immunoSEQ multiplex PCR; TCRdb's copy has only in-frame clones and lacks some. Counted here are under 300,000 clones, roughly 87% occurring once; the ten biggest clones make up about 6%. Sequenced input: PBMCs or T cells enriched from blood (not recorded which). These receptors originate from a woman in her twenties or thirties with acute COVID-19.

V usage is TRBV5-6 and J usage is TRBJ2-1, with TRBD2 matching over 8 bases. Germline V lookup: CDR1 SGHDT, CDR2 YYEEEE. V lost 0 bases, J lost 8 bases, and 4 bases stayed unmatched. The CDR3 has 14 amino acids. In nucleotides, the CDR3 is TGTGCCAGCAGCTTGGTAGCGGGGATGGATGAGCAGTTCTTC. Encoded protein: CASSLVAGMDEQFF.

This sequence joins TRBV11-2 and TRBJ2-7; 13 nucleotides match TRBD2. This CDR3 is 16 amino acids long. V lost 1 base and J lost 3; bases outside the gene matches: 3. Looked up from germline, CDR1 is SGHAT and CDR2 is FQNNGV. This CDR3 reads CASSLGGTSGVYEQYF. CDR3 nucleotide sequence: TGTGCCAGCAGCTTAGGGGGGACTAGCGGGGTCTACGAGCAGTACTTC.

This clone was observed a handful of times. This chain links TRBV15 with TRBJ1-5, with D possibly being TRBD1 (6 bases). There are 15 residues in the CDR3. CDR1 is LNHNV, CDR2 YYDKDF, per germline (reference sequence). Trimming removed 2 bases from V and 3 bases from J, with 11 bases in between. The CDR3 DNA reads TGTGCCACCAGCAGAAAGGGGGGGTTCAATCAGCCCCAGCATTTT. Translation: CATSRKGGFNQPQHF.

This chain connects TRBV29-1 to TRBJ1-1; tentatively, D is TRBD1 (5 bases). V was shortened by 4 bases and J by 1 base, with 7 bases between the two germline ends. This CDR3 comprises 12 residues. CDR1 SQVTM and CDR2 ANQGSEA come from the germline V gene. CDR3 amino acids: CSVAGANTEAFF. CDR3 coding DNA: TGCAGCGTTGCTGGGGCGAACACTGAAGCTTTCTTT.

With regard to this clone: No conserved phenylalanine or tryptophan ends this CDR3, so it is likely a read error. The limits of the CDR3 on the DNA are not certain, so only TCRdb's listed CDR3 is given. The chain joins TRBV14 to TRBJ1-4. Germline-derived CDR1 and CDR2 are SGHDN and FVKESK. The CDR3 is 9 amino acids in total, end residues counted. Here the CDR3 reads CASSQESRV.

The rearrangement links TRBV9 to TRBJ2-4; 9 positions match TRBD1. The CDR3 has 21 residues. V gave up 3 bases and J gave up 1 base; unmatched junction bases: 20. Germline assignment: CDR1 SGDLS and CDR2 YYNGEE. The CDR3: CASSDPSRDRVPGGAKNIQYF. CDR3 sequence (DNA): TGTGCCAGCAGCGACCCCTCCCGGGACAGGGTCCCCGGGGGGGCCAAAAACATTCAGTACTTC.

This clone was seen once. The chain uses TRBV5-1 and TRBJ2-2; 11 nucleotides match TRBD1. In germline, CDR1 is SGHRS, CDR2 YFSETQ. J was trimmed by 4 bases and V by 3 bases; bases with no gene match: 5. CDR3 length: 16 amino acids. CDR3 protein: CASSSGQGGSTGELFF. DNA of the CDR3: TGCGCCAGCAGCTCGGGACAGGGGGGAAGCACCGGGGAGCTGTTTTTT.

The chain is built from TRBV28 and TRBJ1-5, with 8 bases matching TRBD1. Germline trimming cut 2 bases from V and 2 bases from J; bases unmatched to any gene: 5. Germline V CDR1 and CDR2: MDHEN, SYDVKM. The CDR3 is made up of 16 amino acids. The CDR3 DNA reads TGTGCCAGCAGTTTAAGGACAGGGAAAGGCAATCAGCCCCAGCATTTT. Translated, it gives CASSLRTGKGNQPQHF.

This chain links TRBV28 with TRBJ2-1; the match to TRBD1 covers 8 bases. Germline CDR1 reads MDHEN; CDR2 reads SYDVKM. V dropped 3 bases and J dropped 6; count of bases not matched to a gene: 4. CDR3 length equals 14 residues. The CDR3 loop is CASSLSDRANEQFF. For the CDR3, the DNA is TGTGCCAGCAGTTTGTCGGACAGGGCCAATGAGCAGTTCTTC.